Presented here are 2 T cell receptor beta chains from one specimen sequenced in a study of spatial heterogeneity in lung cancer. TCRdb re-derived calls from the 5' RACE reads in MiXCR, one entry per CDR3 protein. The profile shows 9,500 or so distinct CDR3 sequences, roughly 12% of them singletons. No cognate antigen is known for these TCRs. The time point is: sample taken at primary tumor resection. Study observations and caveats: Mutation tallies in tumors tracked expanded intratumoral alpha and beta TCR counts.

Here the sequenced sample was lung tumor tissue, taken at surgery. Every receptor here comes from a male donor with early-stage non-small cell lung cancer.

The sample holds many counts of this clonotype. Little can be read into the size of this beta chain, an off-target read in a library designed for alpha chains. The chain joins TRBV20-1 to TRBJ2-3, with TRBD2 identical over 9 bases. This CDR3 contains 15 residues. The germline gives CDR1 DFQATT, CDR2 SNEGSKA (reference sequence). Trimming removed 6 bases from V and 1 base from J; junction bases left unmatched: 8. The CDR3 nucleotides read TGCAGTGCCAAAGTCAGACTAGCGGGCACAGATACGCAGTATTTT. It is translated as CSAKVRLAGTDTQYF.

As concerns this clonotype: A library made for alpha chains picked up this beta chain off target, so its size means little. The chain combines TRBV7-6 with TRBJ2-7; D unresolved. Germline V gene sequence: CDR1 SGHVS, CDR2 FNYEAQ. This CDR3 comprises 13 residues. Trimming left V 3 bases short and J 3 bases short, with 9 bases between. The CDR3 region is CASSLSSNYEQYF. The CDR3 bases are TGTGCCAGCAGCTTGTCAAGTAACTACGAGCAGTACTTC. The variable domain in full, completed from reference TRBV7-6 and TRBJ2-7, reads GAGVSQSPRYKVTKRGQDVALRCDPISGHVSLYWYRQALGQGPEFLTYFNYEAQQDKSGLPNDRFSAERPEGSISTLTIQRTEQRDSAMYRCASSLSSNYEQYFGPGTRLTVT.